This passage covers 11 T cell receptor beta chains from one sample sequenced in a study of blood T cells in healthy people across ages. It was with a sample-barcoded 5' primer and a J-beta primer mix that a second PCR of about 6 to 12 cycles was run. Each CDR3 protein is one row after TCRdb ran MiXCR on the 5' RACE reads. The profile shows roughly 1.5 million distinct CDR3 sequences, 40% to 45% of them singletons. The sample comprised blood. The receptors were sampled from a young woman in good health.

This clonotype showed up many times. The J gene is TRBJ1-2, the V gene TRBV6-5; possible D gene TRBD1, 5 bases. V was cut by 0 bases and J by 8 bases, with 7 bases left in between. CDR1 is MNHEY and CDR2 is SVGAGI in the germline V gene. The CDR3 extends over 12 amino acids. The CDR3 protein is CASSYSGGGYTF. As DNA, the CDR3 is TGTGCCAGCAGTTACTCGGGGGGAGGCTACACCTTC.

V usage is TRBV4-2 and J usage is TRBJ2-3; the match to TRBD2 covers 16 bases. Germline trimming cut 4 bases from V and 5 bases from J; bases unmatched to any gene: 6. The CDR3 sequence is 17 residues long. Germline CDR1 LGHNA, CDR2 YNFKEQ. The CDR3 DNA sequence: TGTGCCAGCAGCCTATCGGGACTAGCGGGAGGGGGAGATACGCAGTATTTT. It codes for CASSLSGLAGGGDTQYF.

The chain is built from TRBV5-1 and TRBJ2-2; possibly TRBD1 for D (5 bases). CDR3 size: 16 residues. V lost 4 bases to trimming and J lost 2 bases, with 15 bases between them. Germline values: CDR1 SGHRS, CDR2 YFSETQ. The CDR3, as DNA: TGCGCCAGCAGCCCCAGGGCCAGGGATAACACCGGGGAGCTGTTTTTT. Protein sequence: CASSPRARDNTGELFF.

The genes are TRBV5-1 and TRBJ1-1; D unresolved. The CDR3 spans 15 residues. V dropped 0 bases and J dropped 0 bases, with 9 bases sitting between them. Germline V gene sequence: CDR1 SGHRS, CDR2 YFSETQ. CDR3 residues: CASSLDPGLNTEAFF. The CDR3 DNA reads TGCGCCAGCAGCTTGGATCCCGGGTTGAACACTGAAGCTTTCTTT. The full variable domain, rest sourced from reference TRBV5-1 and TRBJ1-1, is KAGVTQTPRYLIKTRGQQVTLSCSPISGHRSVSWYQQTPGQGLQFLFEYFSETQRNKGNFPGRFSGRQFSNSRSEMNVSTLELGDSALYLCASSLDPGLNTEAFFGQGTRLTVV.

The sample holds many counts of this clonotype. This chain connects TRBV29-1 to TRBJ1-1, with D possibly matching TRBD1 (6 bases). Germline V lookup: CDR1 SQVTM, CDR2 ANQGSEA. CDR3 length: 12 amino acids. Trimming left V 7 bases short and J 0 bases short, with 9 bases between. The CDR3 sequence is CSAGQVNTEAFF. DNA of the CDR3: TGCAGCGCGGGACAAGTGAACACTGAAGCTTTCTTT.

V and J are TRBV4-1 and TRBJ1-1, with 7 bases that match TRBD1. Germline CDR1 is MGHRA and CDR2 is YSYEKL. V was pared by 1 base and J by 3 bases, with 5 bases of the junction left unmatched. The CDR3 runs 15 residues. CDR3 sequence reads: CASSQGTRGDTEAFF. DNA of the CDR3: TGCGCCAGCAGCCAAGGCACCAGGGGGGACACTGAAGCTTTCTTT.

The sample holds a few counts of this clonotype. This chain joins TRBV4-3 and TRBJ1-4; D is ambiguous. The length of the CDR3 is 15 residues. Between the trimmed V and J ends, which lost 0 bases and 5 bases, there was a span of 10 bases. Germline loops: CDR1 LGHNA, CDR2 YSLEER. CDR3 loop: CASSQDERLNEKLFF. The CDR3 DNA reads TGCGCCAGCAGCCAAGACGAACGGCTAAATGAAAAACTGTTTTTT.

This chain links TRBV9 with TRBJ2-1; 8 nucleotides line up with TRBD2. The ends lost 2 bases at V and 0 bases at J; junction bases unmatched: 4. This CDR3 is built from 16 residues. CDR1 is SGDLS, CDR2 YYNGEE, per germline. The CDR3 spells CASSVFSGNSYNEQFF. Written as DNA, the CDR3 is TGTGCCAGCAGCGTCTTTAGCGGGAACTCCTACAATGAGCAGTTCTTC. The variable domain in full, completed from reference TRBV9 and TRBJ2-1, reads DSGVTQTPKHLITATGQRVTLRCSPRSGDLSVYWYQQSLDQGLQFLIQYYNGEERAKGNILERFSAQQFPDLHSELNLSSLELGDSALYFCASSVFSGNSYNEQFFGPGTRLTVL.

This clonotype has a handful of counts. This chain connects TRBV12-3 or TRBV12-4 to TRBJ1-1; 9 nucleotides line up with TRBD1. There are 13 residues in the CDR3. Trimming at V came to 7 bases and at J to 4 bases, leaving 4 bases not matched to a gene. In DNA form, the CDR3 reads TGTGCCAGCACCAGACAGGGGGGCACTGAAGCTTTCTTT. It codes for CASTRQGGTEAFF.

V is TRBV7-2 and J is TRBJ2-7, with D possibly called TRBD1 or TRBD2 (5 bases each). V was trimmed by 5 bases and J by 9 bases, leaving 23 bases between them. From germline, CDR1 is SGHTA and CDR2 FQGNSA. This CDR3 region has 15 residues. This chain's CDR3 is CASSDRGNPYEGQYF. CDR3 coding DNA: TGTGCCAGCAGCGACAGAGGGAATCCCTACGAGGGGCAGTACTTC.

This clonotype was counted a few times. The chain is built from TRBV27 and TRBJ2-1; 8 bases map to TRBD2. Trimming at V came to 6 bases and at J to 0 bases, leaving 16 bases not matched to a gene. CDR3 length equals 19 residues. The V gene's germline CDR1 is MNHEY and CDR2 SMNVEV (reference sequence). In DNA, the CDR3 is TGTGCCAGCAGCCTTAGCTGGACAACAAGCGGGAGCTCCTACAATGAGCAGTTCTTC. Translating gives CASSLSWTTSGSSYNEQFF.